This TCR beta chain was profiled in a study of OX40 agonist ivuxolimab in advanced cancers. Study as a whole: Patients were given ivuxolimab, an antibody that agonizes OX40 (CD134). Every patient in dose escalation had hepatocellular carcinoma, melanoma, renal cell or head and neck cancer. Study-level findings and limits: On average, CD8+ T cells had more expanded clones than CD4+. CD4+ and CD8+ blood T cells expanded clonally by week 6 at 0.1 to 3.0 mg/kg.

Method: immunoSEQ multiplex PCR; TCRdb's copy keeps in-frame clones and lacks some. This table holds 45,000 to 55,000 clones, 90% to 95% found once. This CDR3 contains 14 residues. V dropped 1 base and J dropped 7 bases, with 12 bases sitting between them. Germline V lookup: CDR1 SGHRS, CDR2 YFSETQ. With regard to this clone: What it binds is unknown.

This chain joins TRBV5-1 and TRBJ2-1; D may be TRBD1 (5 bases). This receptor was identified in an adult with an advanced solid tumor such as melanoma, head and neck, liver or kidney cancer. The sample consisted of CD4+ or CD8+ T cells sorted from blood, taken in a trial of the OX40 agonist ivuxolimab. Here the CDR3 DNA reads TGCGCCAGCAGCTTGTACAGGACGCAGAATGAGCAGTTCTTC. Protein product: CASSLYRTQNEQFF.